This T cell receptor beta chain was identified in a study of cytomegalovirus exposure and HLA in healthy donors. Study observations and caveats: In vitro data verified a few CMV-associated chains as specific for CMV antigens.

This clone was seen only a few times. Its antigen is unknown. One junction end disagrees with the germline gene, perhaps due to a read error. Both 60 Vbeta primers and 13 Jbeta primers went into the PCR. Produced via immunoSEQ multiplex PCR; TCRdb's table is partial and in-frame only. Seen here are 100,000 to 140,000 clones, around 76% observed once, and the top ten hold roughly 2.1%. CDR1 and CDR2 (germline): SGHNT, YYREEE (reference sequence). The CDR3 runs to 11 residues. Sequencing was performed on PBMCs. This sequence was found in a man younger than 35 in good health and CMV-seronegative. The gene calls are TRBV5-4 and TRBJ1-1; D ambiguous. The CDR3 nucleotides are TGTGCCAGCGGGCTCGGGATCGAGGAGGTCTTT. Translation gives CASGLGIEEVF.